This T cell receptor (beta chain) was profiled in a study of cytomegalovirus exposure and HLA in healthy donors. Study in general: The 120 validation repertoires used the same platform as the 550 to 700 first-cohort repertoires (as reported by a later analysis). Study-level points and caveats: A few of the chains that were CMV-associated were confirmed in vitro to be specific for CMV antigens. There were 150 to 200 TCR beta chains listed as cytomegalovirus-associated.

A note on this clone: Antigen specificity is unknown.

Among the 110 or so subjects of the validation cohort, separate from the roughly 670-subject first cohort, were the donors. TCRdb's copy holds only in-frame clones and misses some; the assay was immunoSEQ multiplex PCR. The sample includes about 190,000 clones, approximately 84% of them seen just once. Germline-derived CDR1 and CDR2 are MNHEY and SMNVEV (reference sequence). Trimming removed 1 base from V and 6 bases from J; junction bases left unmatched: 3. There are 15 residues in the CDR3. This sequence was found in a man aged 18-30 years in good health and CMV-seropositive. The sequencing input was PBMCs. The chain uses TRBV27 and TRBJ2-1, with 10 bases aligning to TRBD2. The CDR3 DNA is TGTGCCAGCAGTTTATGGGCTAGCGGGAGCAATGAGCAGTTCTTC. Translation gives CASSLWASGSNEQFF.